This T cell receptor (beta chain) was retrieved from a study of control samples from healthy donors and cancer patients. TCRdb keeps only in-frame clones here, not all; method: immunoSEQ multiplex PCR. The sample yields around 100,000 clones, around 89% seen once. The CDR3 runs 13 residues. V lost 7 bases to trimming and J lost 2 bases, with 11 bases between them. CDR1 is LGHNT, CDR2 FRNRAP, per germline. V is TRBV12-5 and J is TRBJ1-1; unclear D gene. The TCR sequence derives from a man between 60 and 70 years old with lung cancer. The sample consisted of PBMCs. The CDR3 protein is CASAPLPNTEAFF. In nucleotides, the CDR3 is TGTGCTAGTGCGCCACTTCCCAACACTGAAGCTTTCTTT.